This record covers a single T cell receptor (beta chain). Per the original data handling: Amplification with reference gene primers provided the estimates of nucleated cell counts. Libraries were prepared by immunoSEQ multiplex PCR; TCRdb keeps only in-frame clonotypes and omits some of them. The V and J calls and clone size were taken over from that table, and D and trimming were inferred from the DNA. The data show about 140,000 clones, almost 85% seen once. These data come from a study of blood T cell repertoires in COVID-19. The wider study: COVID-19 samples collected from the United States, Italy and Spain covered acute and convalescent phases. T cells, B-cell-depleted T cells, or PBMCs provided the cDNA or gDNA that served as material.

The CDR3 is 15 residues long. V shed 1 base and J shed 2 bases, with 10 bases lying between them. Germline CDR1 is SGHNT and CDR2 is YYREEE (reference sequence). J is TRBJ1-3 and V is TRBV5-4; no clear D. The sequence was collected from a middle-aged man with acute or convalescent COVID-19. The sample taken for sequencing was peripheral blood. In DNA, the CDR3 is TGTGCCAGCAGCTTGTCTATTGCTCCTGGAAACACCATATATTTT. Its translation: CASSLSIAPGNTIYF.